One and the same sample provided the 19 T cell receptor beta chains below, sequenced in a study of T cells expressing NK-cell markers. TCRdb reworked the 5' RACE reads into one entry per CDR3 protein, no DNA. Its table lists hundreds of thousands of distinct CDR3 sequences. Sequenced material: blood T cells: a sorted CD56 or NKG2C T cell subset, CD4+ or CD8+ T cells, or bulk PBMC T cells (not recorded which). These receptors were taken from a man aged 18 to 29 in good health.

The rearrangement joins TRBV24-1 to TRBJ1-4. The CDR3 consists of 13 residues. From germline, CDR1 is KGHDR and CDR2 SFDVKD. The CDR3 sequence is CATSDGNNEKLFF.

J is TRBJ2-1 and V is TRBV7-9; TCRdb outputs TRBD2, but without DNA this stays unchecked. The CDR3 has 17 residues. Looked up from germline, CDR1 is SEHNR and CDR2 is FQNEAQ (reference sequence). The CDR3 reads CASSQTAGGSSYNEQFF. Together with reference TRBV7-9 and TRBJ2-1, the CDR3 gives the full variable domain: DTGVSQNPRHKITKRGQNVTFRCDPISEHNRLYWYRQTLGQGPEFLTYFQNEAQLEKSRLLSDRFSAERPKGSFSTLEIQRTEQGDSAMYLCASSQTAGGSSYNEQFFGPGTRLTVL.

This chain connects TRBV7-2 to TRBJ2-7; TCRdb's D call of TRBD2 is untestable without DNA. Looked up from germline, CDR1 is SGHTA and CDR2 is FQGNSA. The length of the CDR3 is 16 residues. CDR3 region: CASSLVRAGPAGEQYF.

The chain carries TRBV3-1 and TRBJ2-1; TCRdb indicates TRBD2, and absent DNA this call remains unverified. The CDR3 sequence is 15 residues long. The germline CDR1 and CDR2 sequences are LGHDT and YNNKEL (reference sequence). CDR3 region: CASSQVSGAYNEQFF.

The V call is TRBV20-1, the J call TRBJ2-7; TCRdb calls TRBD2, which cannot be checked without DNA. Germline V gene lookup returns CDR1 DFQATT and CDR2 SNEGSKA (reference sequence). The CDR3 spans 12 residues. CDR3 sequence: CSARGSAGEQYF.

The chain links TRBV5-1 to TRBJ2-1. This CDR3 spans 15 amino acids. The V gene's germline CDR1 is SGHRS and CDR2 YFSETQ. The CDR3 region is CASSLDRVEYNEQFF.

The chain employs TRBV14 and TRBJ2-1; TCRdb proposes TRBD2, but this gene call is untestable without DNA. This CDR3 has 16 residues. Germline lookup yields CDR1 SGHDN and CDR2 FVKESK. The CDR3 region is CASSPLAGVSYNEQFF.

This chain connects TRBV11-2 to TRBJ1-5. CDR1 is SGHAT and CDR2 is FQNNGV in the germline V gene. The CDR3 totals 15 residues. The CDR3 spells CASSLDSQGYQPQHF.

The V gene is TRBV7-9, the J gene TRBJ2-3; TCRdb lists TRBD2, though no DNA is available to test this call. Germline V gives CDR1 SEHNR, CDR2 FQNEAQ (reference sequence). The length of the CDR3 is 14 residues. This CDR3 is CATPAGGTTDTQYF.

The CDR3 loop reads CASGPPVLSGNTIYF. The J gene is TRBJ1-3, the V gene TRBV6-1. The CDR3 runs 15 residues. CDR1 and CDR2 from the germline V gene are MNHNS and SASEGT.

The chain combines TRBV4-3 with TRBJ2-7; lacking DNA, the TRBD1 call made by TCRdb goes unchecked. Germline V gene lookup returns CDR1 LGHNA and CDR2 YSLEER. The CDR3 loop spans 16 amino acids. CDR3 amino acids: CASSQDTGQGYYEQYF.

The chain couples TRBV24-1 to TRBJ2-3; the D call from TCRdb, TRBD1, cannot be confirmed without DNA. Looked up from germline, CDR1 is KGHDR and CDR2 is SFDVKD. The CDR3 has 15 residues. CDR3 sequence: CATSKRTGSTDTQYF.

This chain connects TRBV7-2 to TRBJ1-6; the TRBD1 assignment by TCRdb is unverifiable without DNA. The CDR3 is made up of 14 amino acids. Germline V gives CDR1 SGHTA, CDR2 FQGNSA. The chain's CDR3 is CASSLWPGGSPLHF.

The CDR3 sequence is CASSPPYEQYF. This sequence joins TRBV4-2 and TRBJ2-7. There are 11 residues in the CDR3. Looked up from germline, CDR1 is LGHNA and CDR2 is YNFKEQ.

This rearrangement joins TRBV6-5 to TRBJ1-4; TCRdb calls TRBD1, which cannot be checked without DNA. CDR1 is MNHEY, CDR2 SVGAGI, per germline. CDR3 length: 14 amino acids. The chain's CDR3 is CASSSGTAEEKLFF.

CDR3 protein: CSVIGRYTDTQYF. V and J are TRBV29-1 and TRBJ2-3. This CDR3 region has 13 residues. Looked up from germline, CDR1 is SQVTM and CDR2 is ANQGSEA.

The rearrangement joins TRBV20-1 to TRBJ2-1; TCRdb picks TRBD2, but there is no DNA to check that call. Per germline, CDR1 DFQATT and CDR2 SNEGSKA (reference sequence). There are 16 residues in the CDR3. The chain's CDR3 is CSAPESEGTGYNEQFF.

The chain employs TRBV20-1 and TRBJ1-2. The germline gives CDR1 DFQATT, CDR2 SNEGSKA (reference sequence). The CDR3 consists of 11 residues. The CDR3: CSATAFTGYTF.

This CDR3 is CASSPQPQEAGEKLFF. This chain links TRBV5-1 with TRBJ1-4. This CDR3 spans 16 amino acids. The germline V gene encodes CDR1 SGHRS and CDR2 YFSETQ.